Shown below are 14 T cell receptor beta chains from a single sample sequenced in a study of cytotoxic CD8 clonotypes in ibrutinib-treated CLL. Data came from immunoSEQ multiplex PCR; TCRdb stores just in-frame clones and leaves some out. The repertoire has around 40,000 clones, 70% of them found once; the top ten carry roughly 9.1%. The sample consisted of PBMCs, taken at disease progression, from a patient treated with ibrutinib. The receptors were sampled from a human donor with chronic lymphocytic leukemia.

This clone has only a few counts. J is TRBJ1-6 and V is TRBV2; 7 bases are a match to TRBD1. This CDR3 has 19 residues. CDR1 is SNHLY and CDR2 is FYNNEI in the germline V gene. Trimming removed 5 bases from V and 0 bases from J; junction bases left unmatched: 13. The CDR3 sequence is CASSSYPTGASSYNSPLHF. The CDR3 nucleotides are TGTGCCAGCAGTAGTTATCCTACAGGGGCGAGCTCCTATAATTCACCCCTCCACTTT.

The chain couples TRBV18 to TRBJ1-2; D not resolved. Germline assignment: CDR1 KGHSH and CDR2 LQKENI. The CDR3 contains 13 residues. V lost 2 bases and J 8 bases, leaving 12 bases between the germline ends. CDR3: CASSPMREGGYTF. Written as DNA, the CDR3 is TGTGCCAGCTCACCAATGAGGGAGGGAGGCTACACCTTC.

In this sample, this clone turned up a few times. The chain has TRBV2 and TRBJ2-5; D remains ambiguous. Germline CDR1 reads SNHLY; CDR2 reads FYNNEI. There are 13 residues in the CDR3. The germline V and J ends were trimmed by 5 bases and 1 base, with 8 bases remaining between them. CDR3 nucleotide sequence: TGTGCCAGCAGTTTTCGGACCCAAGAGACCCAGTACTTC. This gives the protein CASSFRTQETQYF.

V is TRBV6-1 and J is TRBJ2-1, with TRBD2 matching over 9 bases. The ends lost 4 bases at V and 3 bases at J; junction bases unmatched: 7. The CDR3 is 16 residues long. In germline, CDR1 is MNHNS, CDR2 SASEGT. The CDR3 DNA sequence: TGTGCCAGCAGTGCGGTAGCGGGAGAGGTCTACAATGAGCAGTTCTTC. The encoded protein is CASSAVAGEVYNEQFF.

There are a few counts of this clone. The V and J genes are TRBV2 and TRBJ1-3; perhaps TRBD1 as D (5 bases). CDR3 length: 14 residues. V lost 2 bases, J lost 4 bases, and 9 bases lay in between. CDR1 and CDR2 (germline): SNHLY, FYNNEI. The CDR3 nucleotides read TGTGCCAGCAGTGAACAGGGAGGCGGAAACACCATATATTTT. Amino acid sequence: CASSEQGGGNTIYF.

DNA of the CDR3: TGTGCCAGCAGCTTGGGGCCTCCCTACGAGCAGTACTTC. It codes for CASSLGPPYEQYF. This chain connects TRBV11-1 to TRBJ2-7, with a weak D call TRBD1 (5 bases). Germline V gene data show CDR1 as SGHAT and CDR2 as FQDESV (reference sequence). This CDR3 has 13 amino acids. V lost 3 bases, J lost 2 bases, and 8 bases lay in between. Drawing the rest from reference TRBV11-1 and TRBJ2-7, the complete variable domain is EAEVAQSPRYKITEKSQAVAFWCDPISGHATLYWYRQILGQGPELLVQFQDESVVDDSQLPKDRFSAERLKGVDSTLKIQPAELGDSAMYLCASSLGPPYEQYFGPGTRLTVT.

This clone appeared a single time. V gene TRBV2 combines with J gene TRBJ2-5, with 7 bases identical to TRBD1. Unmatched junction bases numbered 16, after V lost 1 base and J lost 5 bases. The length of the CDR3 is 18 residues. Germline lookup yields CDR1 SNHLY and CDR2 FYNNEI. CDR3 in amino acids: CASSEEGATSDPRETQYF. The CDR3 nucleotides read TGTGCCAGCAGTGAAGAGGGGGCGACCTCAGATCCCCGGGAGACCCAGTACTTC.

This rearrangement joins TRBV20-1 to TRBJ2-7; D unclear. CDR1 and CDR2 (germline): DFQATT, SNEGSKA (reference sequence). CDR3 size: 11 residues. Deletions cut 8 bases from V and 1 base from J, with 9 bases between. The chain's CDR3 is CSLQRSYEQYF. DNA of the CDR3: TGCAGTTTACAGAGATCCTACGAGCAGTACTTC.

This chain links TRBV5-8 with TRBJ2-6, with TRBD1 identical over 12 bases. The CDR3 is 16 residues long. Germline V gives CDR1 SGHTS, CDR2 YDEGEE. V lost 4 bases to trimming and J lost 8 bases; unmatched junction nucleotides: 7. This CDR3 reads CASSRKGTGGPNVLTF. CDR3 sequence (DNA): TGTGCCAGCAGCCGCAAGGGGACAGGGGGCCCCAACGTCCTGACTTTC.

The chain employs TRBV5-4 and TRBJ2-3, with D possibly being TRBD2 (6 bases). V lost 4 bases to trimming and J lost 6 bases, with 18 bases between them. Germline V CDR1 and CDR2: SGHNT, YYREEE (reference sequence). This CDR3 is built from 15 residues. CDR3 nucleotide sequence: TGTGCCAGCAGCCGCGCGGGGAGCAATCGGGATACGCAGTATTTT. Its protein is CASSRAGSNRDTQYF. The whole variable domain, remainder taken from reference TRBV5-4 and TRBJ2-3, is ETGVTQSPTHLIKTRGQQVTLRCSSQSGHNTVSWYQQALGQGPQFIFQYYREEENGRGNFPPRFSGLQFPNYSSELNVNALELDDSALYLCASSRAGSNRDTQYFGPGTRLTVL.

The CDR3 protein is CASSLLASNPPDTQYF. For the CDR3, the DNA is TGTGCCAGCAGCTTATTGGCTAGTAATCCCCCAGATACGCAGTATTTT. V and J are TRBV7-8 and TRBJ2-3; D not certain. The V and J ends lost 2 bases and 4 bases respectively, with 16 bases between them. Germline V gene lookup returns CDR1 SGHVS and CDR2 FQNEAQ. The CDR3 extends over 16 amino acids. The complete variable domain, with remaining parts taken from reference TRBV7-8 and TRBJ2-3, reads GAGVSQSPRYKVAKRGQDVALRCDPISGHVSLFWYQQALGQGPEFLTYFQNEAQLDKSGLPSDRFFAERPEGSVSTLKIQRTQQEDSAVYLCASSLLASNPPDTQYFGPGTRLTVL.

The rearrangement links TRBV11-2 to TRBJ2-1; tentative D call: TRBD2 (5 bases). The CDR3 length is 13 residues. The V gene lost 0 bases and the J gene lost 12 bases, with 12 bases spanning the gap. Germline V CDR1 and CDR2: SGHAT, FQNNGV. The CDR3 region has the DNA TGTGCCAGCAGCTTAGACAGACAAAGCGGGCAGTTCTTC. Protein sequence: CASSLDRQSGQFF.

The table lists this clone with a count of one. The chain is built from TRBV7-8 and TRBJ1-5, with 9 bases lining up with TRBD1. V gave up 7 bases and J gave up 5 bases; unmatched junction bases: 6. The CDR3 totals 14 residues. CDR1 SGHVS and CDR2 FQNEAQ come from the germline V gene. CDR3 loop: CASTRDRVYQPQHF. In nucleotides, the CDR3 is TGTGCCAGCACCCGGGACAGGGTTTATCAGCCCCAGCATTTT.

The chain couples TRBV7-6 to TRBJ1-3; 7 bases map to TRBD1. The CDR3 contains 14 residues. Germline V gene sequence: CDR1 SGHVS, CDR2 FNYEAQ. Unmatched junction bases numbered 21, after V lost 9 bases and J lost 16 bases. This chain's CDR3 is CASCVGQFNSLCYF. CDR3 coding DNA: TGTGCCAGTTGTGTGGGACAGTTTAATTCTCTTTGCTATTTT.